Listed below are T cell receptor beta chains from one sample, sequenced in a study of OX40 agonist ivuxolimab in advanced cancers. TCRdb keeps only in-frame clones here, not all; method: immunoSEQ multiplex PCR. The table shows about 33,000 clones, with more than 80% occurring only once. This material consisted of CD4+ or CD8+ T cells sorted from blood, taken in a trial of the OX40 agonist ivuxolimab. These receptors all come from an adult with an advanced solid tumor such as melanoma, head and neck, liver or kidney cancer. The CDR3 runs from the conserved cysteine through the conserved F or W. A D gene is named only where the DNA matches it firmly. Not all rows give a size; the values are once, few, many and, for expanded clones, a class.

d_call: -; j_call: TRBJ1-2; v_call: TRBV27; clone_size: once; cdr3_nt: TGTGCCAGCAGCGTATATCCTACAGGGACTGGCTATGGCTACACCTTC; cdr3_aa: CASSVYPTGTGYGYTF
d_call: TRBD2; j_call: TRBJ2-3; v_call: TRBV9; clone_size: -; cdr3_nt: TGTGCCAGCAGCGTAGGGGTCGAAGGTCGTAGCGGGGGAGAGACAGATACGCAGTATTTT; cdr3_aa: CASSVGVEGRSGGETDTQYF
d_call: -; j_call: TRBJ2-2; v_call: TRBV6-5; clone_size: -; cdr3_nt: TGTGCCAGCAGTTACTCAAGGACCGGGGAGCTGTTTTTT; cdr3_aa: CASSYSRTGELFF
d_call: -; j_call: TRBJ2-1; v_call: TRBV7-9; clone_size: few; cdr3_nt: TGTGCCAGCAGCTACTGGGTGGGTGAGCAGTTCTTC; cdr3_aa: CASSYWVGEQFF
d_call: TRBD2; j_call: TRBJ2-5; v_call: TRBV4-1; clone_size: -; cdr3_nt: TGCGCCAGCAGTCCTAGCGGGGAGGGAGAGACCCAGTACTTC; cdr3_aa: CASSPSGEGETQYF
d_call: -; j_call: TRBJ1-5; v_call: TRBV30; clone_size: medium-sized; cdr3_nt: TGTGCCTGGAGTAACCTAAAAAATCAGCCCCAGCATTTT; cdr3_aa: CAWSNLKNQPQHF
d_call: -; j_call: TRBJ2-5; v_call: TRBV28; clone_size: -; cdr3_nt: TGTGCCAGCAGTCCCACCCTCCTTAAACAGGGGAGGGAGACCCAGTACTTC; cdr3_aa: CASSPTLLKQGRETQYF
d_call: -; j_call: TRBJ1-5; v_call: TRBV27; clone_size: -; cdr3_nt: TGTGCCAGCAGCCTGACACAAAATCAGCCCCAGCATTTT; cdr3_aa: CASSLTQNQPQHF
d_call: -; j_call: TRBJ2-1; v_call: TRBV9; clone_size: -; cdr3_nt: TGTGCCAGCAGCGACGGTCGCTCCTACAATGAGCAGTTCTTC; cdr3_aa: CASSDGRSYNEQFF
d_call: TRBD1; j_call: TRBJ2-7; v_call: TRBV7-8; clone_size: -; cdr3_nt: TGTGCCAGCAGCTTAGTGGGGACAGGGGGTAACTACGAGCAGTACTTC; cdr3_aa: CASSLVGTGGNYEQYF
d_call: TRBD2; j_call: TRBJ2-5; v_call: TRBV7-2; clone_size: -; cdr3_nt: TGTGCCAGCAGTGCTAGCGGCCAAGAGACCCAGTACTTC; cdr3_aa: CASSASGQETQYF
d_call: TRBD1; j_call: TRBJ1-2; v_call: TRBV4-1; clone_size: -; cdr3_nt: TGCGCCAGCAGCCAGAACCAGGGGGGCTTTTATGGCTACACCTTC; cdr3_aa: CASSQNQGGFYGYTF
d_call: -; j_call: TRBJ2-5; v_call: TRBV20-1; clone_size: -; cdr3_nt: TGCAGTGCTACGGGCACAGAGACCCAGTACTTC; cdr3_aa: CSATGTETQYF
d_call: TRBD1; j_call: TRBJ1-4; v_call: TRBV28; clone_size: -; cdr3_nt: TGTGCCAGCAGTCCGTTGACAGGGGGGACTAATGAAAAACTGTTTTTT; cdr3_aa: CASSPLTGGTNEKLFF
d_call: TRBD1; j_call: TRBJ2-7; v_call: TRBV5-6; clone_size: -; cdr3_nt: TGTGCCAGCAGCGCCGTGACAGGGTTCCAATACGAGCAGTACTTC; cdr3_aa: CASSAVTGFQYEQYF
d_call: TRBD1; j_call: TRBJ2-1; v_call: TRBV27; clone_size: -; cdr3_nt: TGTGCCAGCAGTTCGCTGACAGGGGCCATCGGGGATGAGCAGTTCTTC; cdr3_aa: CASSSLTGAIGDEQFF
d_call: -; j_call: TRBJ1-5; v_call: TRBV6-5; clone_size: few; cdr3_nt: TGTGCCAGCAGTCCGACGGGTGGGCATCAGCCCCAGCATTTT; cdr3_aa: CASSPTGGHQPQHF
d_call: -; j_call: TRBJ1-2; v_call: TRBV9; clone_size: -; cdr3_nt: TGTGCCAGCAGCGTAGGGGACCGGGAGGGCTACACCTTC; cdr3_aa: CASSVGDREGYTF
d_call: -; j_call: TRBJ1-6; v_call: TRBV2; clone_size: -; cdr3_nt: TGTGCCAGCAGTGAAGCCCTCAGGACAAATTCACCCCTCCACTTT; cdr3_aa: CASSEALRTNSPLHF
d_call: TRBD2; j_call: TRBJ2-3; v_call: TRBV5-1; clone_size: -; cdr3_nt: TGCGCCAGCAGCTTGAGGTATGGACTAGGCCCAGATACGCAGTATTTT; cdr3_aa: CASSLRYGLGPDTQYF
d_call: TRBD1; j_call: TRBJ2-7; v_call: TRBV28; clone_size: -; cdr3_nt: TGTGCCAGCAGTGAGGACAGGGCCAGCTCCTACGAGCAGTACTTC; cdr3_aa: CASSEDRASSYEQYF
d_call: TRBD1; j_call: TRBJ2-1; v_call: TRBV27; clone_size: -; cdr3_nt: TGTGCCAGCAGTTCCTCCGGGACAGGGGGGTATGAGCAGTTCTTC; cdr3_aa: CASSSSGTGGYEQFF
d_call: -; j_call: TRBJ1-1; v_call: TRBV19; clone_size: -; cdr3_nt: TGTGCCAGTAGTATAGGAGGGGGAGGGAACACTGAAGCTTTCTTT; cdr3_aa: CASSIGGGGNTEAFF
d_call: TRBD1; j_call: TRBJ2-7; v_call: TRBV27; clone_size: -; cdr3_nt: TGTGCCAGCAGTTTGGGACAGGGGGGCGCCTACGAGCAGTACTTC; cdr3_aa: CASSLGQGGAYEQYF
d_call: TRBD2; j_call: TRBJ2-5; v_call: TRBV9; clone_size: -; cdr3_nt: TGTGCCAGCAGCGTAGAAGGACTAGCGGCCCAAGAGACCCAGTACTTC; cdr3_aa: CASSVEGLAAQETQYF
d_call: -; j_call: TRBJ2-2; v_call: TRBV10-3; clone_size: -; cdr3_nt: TGTGCCACCGATCCGGGACGCCTGTCGGGCGGGGAGCTGTTTTTT; cdr3_aa: CATDPGRLSGGELFF
d_call: -; j_call: TRBJ2-2; v_call: TRBV19; clone_size: -; cdr3_nt: TGTGCCAGTAGTATAGGAGGGGGGTGGAACACCGGGGAGCTGTTTTTT; cdr3_aa: CASSIGGGWNTGELFF
d_call: -; j_call: TRBJ1-6; v_call: TRBV10-2; clone_size: few; cdr3_nt: TGCGCCAGCAGTGCGGGGACTTATAATTCACCCCTCCACTTT; cdr3_aa: CASSAGTYNSPLHF
d_call: -; j_call: TRBJ2-1; v_call: TRBV15; clone_size: -; cdr3_nt: TGTGCCACCAGCCTCCCTCTCGGGGAGGAGGGAACAACTTTCTACAATGAGCAGTTCTTC; cdr3_aa: CATSLPLGEEGTTFYNEQFF
d_call: -; j_call: TRBJ2-1; v_call: TRBV7-9; clone_size: few; cdr3_nt: TGTGCCAGCAGCTCAGGGAATAGCTACAATGAGCAGTTCTTC; cdr3_aa: CASSSGNSYNEQFF
d_call: -; j_call: TRBJ2-1; v_call: TRBV4-3; clone_size: -; cdr3_nt: TGCGCCAGCAGCCAAGAAAGGCTAGCTTACAATGAGCAGTTCTTC; cdr3_aa: CASSQERLAYNEQFF